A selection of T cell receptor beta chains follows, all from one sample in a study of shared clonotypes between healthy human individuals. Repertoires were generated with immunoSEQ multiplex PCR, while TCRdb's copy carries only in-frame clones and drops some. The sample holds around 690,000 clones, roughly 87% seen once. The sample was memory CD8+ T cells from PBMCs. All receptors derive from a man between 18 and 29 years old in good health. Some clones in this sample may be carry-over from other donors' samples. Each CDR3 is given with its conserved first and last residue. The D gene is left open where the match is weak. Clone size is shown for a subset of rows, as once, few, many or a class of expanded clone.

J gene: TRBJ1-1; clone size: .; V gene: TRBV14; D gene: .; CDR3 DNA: TGTGCCAGCAGCCAAGCAGGGGTGCGGCACACTGAAGCTTTCTTT; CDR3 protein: CASSQAGVRHTEAFF
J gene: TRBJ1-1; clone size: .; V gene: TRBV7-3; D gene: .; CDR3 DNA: TGTGCCAGCAGCCCGGAGGACCCCGGGTCTTCCACTGAAGCTTTCTTT; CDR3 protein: CASSPEDPGSSTEAFF
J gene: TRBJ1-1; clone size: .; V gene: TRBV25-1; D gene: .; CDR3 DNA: TGTGCCAGCAGTGAATTTGAGGTGGGGACTGAAGCTTTCTTT; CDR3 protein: CASSEFEVGTEAFF
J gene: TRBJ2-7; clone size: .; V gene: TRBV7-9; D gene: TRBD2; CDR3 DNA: TGTGCCAGCAGCTTCAAAACTAGCGGTCCCTACGAGCAGTACTTC; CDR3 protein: CASSFKTSGPYEQYF
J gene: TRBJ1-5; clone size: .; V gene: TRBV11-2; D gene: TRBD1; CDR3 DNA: TGTGCCAGCAGCCTATCAGGGGGGTTGGGTCAGCCCCAGCATTTT; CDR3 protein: CASSLSGGLGQPQHF
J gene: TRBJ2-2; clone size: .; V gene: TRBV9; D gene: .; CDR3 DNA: TGTGCCAGCAGCGTCGATCTAGGAAACTTGAACACCGGGGAGCTGTTTTTT; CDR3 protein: CASSVDLGNLNTGELFF
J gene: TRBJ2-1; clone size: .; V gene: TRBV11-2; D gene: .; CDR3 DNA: TGTGCCAGCAGCTTAGATCTAGCAGTTGAGCAGTTCTTC; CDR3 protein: CASSLDLAVEQFF
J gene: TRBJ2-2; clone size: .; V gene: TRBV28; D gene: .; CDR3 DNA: TGTGCCAGCAGTCCGCCCGGAAGGGGGGGGACCGGGGAGCTGTTTTTT; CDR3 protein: CASSPPGRGGTGELFF
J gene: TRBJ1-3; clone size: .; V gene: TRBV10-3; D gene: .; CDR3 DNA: TGTGCCACAGGGGACCTCTTCTCTGGAAACACCATATATTTT; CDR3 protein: CATGDLFSGNTIYF
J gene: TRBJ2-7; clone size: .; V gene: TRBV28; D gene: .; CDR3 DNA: TGTGCCAGCAGTTTGGTGAGCGGCTCCTACGAGCAGTACTTC; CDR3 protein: CASSLVSGSYEQYF
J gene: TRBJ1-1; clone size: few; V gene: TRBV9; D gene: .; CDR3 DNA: TGTGCCAGCAGCCCTAGAGATCACACTGAAGCTTTCTTT; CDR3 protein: CASSPRDHTEAFF
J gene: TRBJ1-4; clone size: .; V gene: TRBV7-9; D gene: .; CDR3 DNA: TGTGCCAGCAGCACATCTAACCGGGACAACAATGAAAAACTGTTTTTT; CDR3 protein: CASSTSNRDNNEKLFF
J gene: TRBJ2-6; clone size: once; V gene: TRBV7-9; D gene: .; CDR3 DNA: TGTGCCAGCAGCTTAGTAACAGGGCCCCTCGAGTGGGGGGCCAACGTCCTGACTTTC; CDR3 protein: CASSLVTGPLEWGANVLTF
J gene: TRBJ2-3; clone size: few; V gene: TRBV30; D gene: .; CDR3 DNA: TGTGCCTGGAGTGTCCTAGCGTCGACGGATACGCAGTATTTT; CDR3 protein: CAWSVLASTDTQYF
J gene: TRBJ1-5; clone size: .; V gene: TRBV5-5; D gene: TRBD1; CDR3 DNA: TGTGCCAGCAGCACGGGACAGGGGAACAATCAGCCCCAGCATTTT; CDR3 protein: CASSTGQGNNQPQHF
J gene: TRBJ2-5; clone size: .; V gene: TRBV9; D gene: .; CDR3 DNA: TGTGCCAGCAGCTCAGGCCTCGACAGGGAGACCCAGTACTTC; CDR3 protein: CASSSGLDRETQYF
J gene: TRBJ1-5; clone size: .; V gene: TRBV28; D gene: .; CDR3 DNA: TGTGCCAGCTACACCTATAGCAATCAGCCCCAGCATTTT; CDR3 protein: CASYTYSNQPQHF
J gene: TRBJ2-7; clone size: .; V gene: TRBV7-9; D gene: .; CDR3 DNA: TGTGCCAGCAGCCCACTATCCGGGACACCCATCTACGAGCAGTACTTC; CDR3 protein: CASSPLSGTPIYEQYF
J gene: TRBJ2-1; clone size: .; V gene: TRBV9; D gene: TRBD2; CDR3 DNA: TGTGCCAGCAGCGTAGCACTAGCGGTGAATGAGCAGTTCTTC; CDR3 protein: CASSVALAVNEQFF
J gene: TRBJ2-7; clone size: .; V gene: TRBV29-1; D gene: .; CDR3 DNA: TGCAGCGTTGTGAGCTCGGGGGCCTACGAGCAGTACTTC; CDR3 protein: CSVVSSGAYEQYF